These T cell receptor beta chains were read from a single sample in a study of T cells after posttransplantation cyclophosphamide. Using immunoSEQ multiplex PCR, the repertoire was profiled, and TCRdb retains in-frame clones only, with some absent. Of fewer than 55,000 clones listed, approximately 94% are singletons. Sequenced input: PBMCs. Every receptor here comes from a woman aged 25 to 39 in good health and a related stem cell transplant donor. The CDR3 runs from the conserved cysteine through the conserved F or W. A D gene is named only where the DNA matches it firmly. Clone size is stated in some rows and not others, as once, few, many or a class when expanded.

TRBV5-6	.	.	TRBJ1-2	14	CASSLPESNYGYTF	TGTGCCAGCAGCTTGCCAGAATCTAACTATGGCTACACCTTC
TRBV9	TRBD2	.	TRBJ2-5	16	CASSVGNSGGPGTQYF	TGTGCCAGCAGCGTAGGGAATAGCGGGGGGCCCGGGACCCAGTACTTC
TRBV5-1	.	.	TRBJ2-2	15	CASSFIGGDTGELFF	TGCGCCAGCAGCTTTATCGGGGGAGATACCGGGGAGCTGTTTTTT
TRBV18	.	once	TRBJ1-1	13	CASSLDRNTEAFF	TGTGCCAGCTCACTGGACAGGAACACTGAAGCTTTCTTT
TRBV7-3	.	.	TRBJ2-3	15	CASSPRLGSTDTQYF	TGTGCCAGCAGCCCCCGCCTCGGTAGCACAGATACGCAGTATTTT
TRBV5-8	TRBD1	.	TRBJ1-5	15	CASSSGQGPHQPQHF	TGTGCCAGCAGCTCCGGACAGGGACCCCATCAGCCCCAGCATTTT
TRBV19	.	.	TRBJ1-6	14	CASSILSGDSPLHF	TGTGCCAGTAGTATCCTGTCAGGGGATTCACCCCTCCACTTT
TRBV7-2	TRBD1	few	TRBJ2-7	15	CASSPQDRGPYEQYF	TGTGCCAGCAGCCCTCAAGACAGGGGCCCCTACGAGCAGTACTTC
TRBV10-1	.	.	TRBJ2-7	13	CASRALGSSQQYF	TGCGCCAGCCGCGCCCTAGGATCCAGCCAGCAGTACTTC
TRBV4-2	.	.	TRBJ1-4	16	CASSGQERATDEKLFF	TGTGCCAGCAGCGGGCAGGAGAGGGCAACTGATGAAAAACTGTTTTTT
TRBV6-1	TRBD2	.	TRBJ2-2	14	CAIERGGDTGELFF	TGTGCCATCGAGCGGGGGGGCGACACCGGGGAGCTGTTTTTT
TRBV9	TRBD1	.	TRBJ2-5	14	CASSGIGTGETQYF	TGTGCCAGCAGCGGAATTGGGACAGGCGAGACCCAGTACTTC
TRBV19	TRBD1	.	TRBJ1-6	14	CASAVGGADSPLHF	TGTGCCAGTGCGGTAGGGGGCGCAGATTCACCCCTCCACTTT
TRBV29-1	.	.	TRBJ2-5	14	CSVRVGSGQETQYF	TGCAGCGTTCGAGTGGGAAGCGGCCAAGAGACCCAGTACTTC
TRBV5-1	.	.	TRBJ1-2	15	CASSLEQGIEDGYTF	TGCGCCAGCAGCTTGGAGCAGGGTATCGAGGATGGCTACACCTTC
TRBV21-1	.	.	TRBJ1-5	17	CASSKVGGRGRLQPQHF	TGTGCCAGCAGCAAAGTGGGCGGCAGGGGGCGTCTTCAGCCCCAGCATTTT
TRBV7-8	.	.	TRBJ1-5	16	CASSLNARRSNQPQHF	TGTGCCAGCAGCTTAAACGCCCGGAGGAGCAATCAGCCCCAGCATTTT
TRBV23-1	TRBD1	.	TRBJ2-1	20	CASSHPAGQGLNSSYNEQFF	TGCGCCAGCAGTCACCCCGCGGGACAGGGTCTCAATAGCTCCTACAATGAGCAGTTCTTC
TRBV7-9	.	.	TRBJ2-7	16	CASSSNQGPTSYEQYF	TGTGCCAGCAGCTCGAACCAGGGCCCTACCTCCTACGAGCAGTACTTC
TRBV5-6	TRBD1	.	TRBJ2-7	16	CASSLAEQGILYEQYF	TGTGCCAGCAGCTTGGCGGAACAGGGGATTCTCTACGAGCAGTACTTC
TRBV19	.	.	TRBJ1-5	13	CASSIDLIQPQHF	TGTGCCAGTAGTATAGATCTAATTCAGCCCCAGCATTTT
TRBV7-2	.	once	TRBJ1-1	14	CASTLKSRGTEAFF	TGTGCCAGCACCCTAAAATCTCGCGGCACTGAAGCTTTCTTT
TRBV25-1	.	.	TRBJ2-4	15	CASSDGEGAKNIQYF	TGTGCCAGCAGTGACGGGGAAGGAGCCAAAAACATTCAGTACTTC
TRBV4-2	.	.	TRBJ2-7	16	CASSPSKAGLSYEQYF	TGTGCCAGCAGCCCAAGTAAGGCAGGTCTAAGCTACGAGCAGTACTTC
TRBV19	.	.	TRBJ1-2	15	CASSNSGVEGYGYTF	TGTGCCAGTAGCAACTCAGGGGTAGAGGGCTATGGCTACACCTTC
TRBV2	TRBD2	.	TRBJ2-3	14	CAGRTSRNTDTQYF	TGTGCCGGCAGGACTAGCCGAAATACAGATACGCAGTATTTT
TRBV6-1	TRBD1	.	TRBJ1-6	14	CASDIGQANSPLHF	TGTGCCAGTGATATAGGACAGGCTAATTCACCCCTCCACTTT
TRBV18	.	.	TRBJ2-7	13	CASSDSAGYEQYF	TGTGCCAGCTCGGACAGCGCGGGCTACGAGCAGTACTTC
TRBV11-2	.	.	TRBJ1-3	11	CASSSLNTIYF	TGTGCCAGCAGCTCCCTAAACACCATATATTTT
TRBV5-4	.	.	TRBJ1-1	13	CASSLSGGTEAFF	TGTGCCAGCAGCCTGTCGGGTGGCACTGAAGCTTTCTTT
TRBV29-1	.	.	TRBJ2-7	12	CSATVSEGEQYF	TGCAGCGCCACGGTCTCGGAGGGCGAGCAGTACTTC
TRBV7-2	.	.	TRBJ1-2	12	CASSSRGYGYTF	TGTGCCAGCAGCTCGCGGGGCTATGGCTACACCTTC
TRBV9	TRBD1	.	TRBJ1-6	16	CASSTSTGGANSPLHF	TGTGCCAGCAGCACATCAACAGGGGGTGCTAACTCACCCCTCCACTTT
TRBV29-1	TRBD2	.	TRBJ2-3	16	CSVEELAGGQGDTQYF	TGCAGCGTTGAGGAACTAGCGGGGGGCCAGGGAGATACGCAGTATTTT
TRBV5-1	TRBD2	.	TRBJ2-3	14	CASSLPSGIDTQYF	TGCGCCAGCAGCTTGCCTAGCGGGATAGATACGCAGTATTTT
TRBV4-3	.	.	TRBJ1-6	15	CASSHAGGRNSPLHF	TGCGCCAGCAGCCATGCCGGGGGGCGGAATTCACCCCTCCACTTT
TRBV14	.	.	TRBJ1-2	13	CATQRGDSWGYTF	TGTGCCACCCAGCGTGGAGATTCCTGGGGCTACACCTTC
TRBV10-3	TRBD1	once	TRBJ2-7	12	CAISEQGFEQYF	TGTGCCATCAGTGAACAGGGGTTCGAGCAGTACTTC
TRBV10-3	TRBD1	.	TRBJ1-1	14	CAITRDRGITEAFF	TGTGCCATCACCCGGGACAGGGGGATTACTGAAGCTTTCTTT
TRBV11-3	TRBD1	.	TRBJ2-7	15	CASSSGTGASYEQYF	TGTGCCAGCAGCTCCGGGACAGGGGCCTCCTACGAGCAGTACTTC